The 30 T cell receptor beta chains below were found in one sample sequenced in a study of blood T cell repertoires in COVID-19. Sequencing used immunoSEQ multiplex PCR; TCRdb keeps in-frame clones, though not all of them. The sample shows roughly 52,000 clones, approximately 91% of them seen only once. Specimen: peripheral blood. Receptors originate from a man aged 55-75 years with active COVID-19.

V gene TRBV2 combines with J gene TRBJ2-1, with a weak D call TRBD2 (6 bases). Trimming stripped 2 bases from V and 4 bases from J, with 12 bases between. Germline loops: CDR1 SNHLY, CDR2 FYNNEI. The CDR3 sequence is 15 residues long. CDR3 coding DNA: TGTGCCAGCAGTGAAAGGGAGACTAGATACAATGAGCAGTTCTTC. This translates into CASSERETRYNEQFF.

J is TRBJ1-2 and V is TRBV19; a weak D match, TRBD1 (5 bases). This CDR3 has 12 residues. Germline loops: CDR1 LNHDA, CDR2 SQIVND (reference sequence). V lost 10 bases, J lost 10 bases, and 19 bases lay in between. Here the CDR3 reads CATESPYRIYTF. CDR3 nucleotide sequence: TGTGCCACCGAAAGCCCCTACAGGATCTACACCTTC. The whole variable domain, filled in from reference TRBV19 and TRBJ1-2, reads DGGITQSPKYLFRKEGQNVTLSCEQNLNHDAMYWYRQDPGQGLRLIYYSQIVNDFQKGDIAEGYSVSREKKESFPLTVTSAQKNPTAFYLCATESPYRIYTFGSGTRLTVV.

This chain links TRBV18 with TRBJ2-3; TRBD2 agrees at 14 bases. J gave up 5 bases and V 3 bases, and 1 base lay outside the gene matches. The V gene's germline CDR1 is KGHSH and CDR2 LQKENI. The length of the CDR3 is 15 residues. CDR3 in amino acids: CASSPGLAGGDTQYF. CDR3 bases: TGTGCCAGCTCACCTGGACTAGCGGGAGGAGATACGCAGTATTTT.

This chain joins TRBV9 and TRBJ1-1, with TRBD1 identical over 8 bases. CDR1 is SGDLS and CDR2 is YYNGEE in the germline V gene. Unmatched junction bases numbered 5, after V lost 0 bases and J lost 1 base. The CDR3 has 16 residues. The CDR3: CASSVARQGTNTEAFF. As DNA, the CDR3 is TGTGCCAGCAGCGTAGCGCGACAGGGGACGAACACTGAAGCTTTCTTT.

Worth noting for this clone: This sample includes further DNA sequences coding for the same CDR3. The CDR3 protein is CASSVLAASYNEQFF. CDR3 sequence (DNA): TGTGCCAGCAGCGTACTCGCGGCATCCTACAATGAGCAGTTCTTC. This rearrangement joins TRBV9 to TRBJ2-1; D not certain. CDR1 and CDR2 (germline): SGDLS, YYNGEE. The CDR3 covers 15 residues. V lost 1 base to trimming and J lost 1 base, with 9 bases between them.

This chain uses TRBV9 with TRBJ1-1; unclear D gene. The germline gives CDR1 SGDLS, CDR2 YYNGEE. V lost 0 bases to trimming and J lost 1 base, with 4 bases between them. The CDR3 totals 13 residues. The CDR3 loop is CASSVVWNTEAFF. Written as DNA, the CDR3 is TGTGCCAGCAGCGTAGTCTGGAACACTGAAGCTTTCTTT.

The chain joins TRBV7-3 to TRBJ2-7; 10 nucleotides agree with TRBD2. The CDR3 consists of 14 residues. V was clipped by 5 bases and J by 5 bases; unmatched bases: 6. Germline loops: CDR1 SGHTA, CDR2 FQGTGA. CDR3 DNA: TGTGCCAGCAGCAAAACTAGCGGGATCGACGAGCAGTACTTC. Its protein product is CASSKTSGIDEQYF.

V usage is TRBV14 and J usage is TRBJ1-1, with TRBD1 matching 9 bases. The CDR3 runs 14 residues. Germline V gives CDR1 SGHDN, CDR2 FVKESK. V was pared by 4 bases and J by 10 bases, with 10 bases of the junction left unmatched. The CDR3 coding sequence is TGTGCCAGCAGCCCCTCCACAGGGGGCGGCGGAGCTTTCTTT. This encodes CASSPSTGGGGAFF.

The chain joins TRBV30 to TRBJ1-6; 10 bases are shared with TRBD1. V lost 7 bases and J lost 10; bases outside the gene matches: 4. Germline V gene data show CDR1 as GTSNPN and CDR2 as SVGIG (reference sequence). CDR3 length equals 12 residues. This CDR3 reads CAFDRGRSPLHF. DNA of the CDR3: TGTGCCTTCGACAGGGGGCGATCACCCCTCCACTTT.

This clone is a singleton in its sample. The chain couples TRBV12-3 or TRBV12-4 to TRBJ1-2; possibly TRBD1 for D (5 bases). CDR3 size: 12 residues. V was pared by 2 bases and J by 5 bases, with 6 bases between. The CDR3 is CASSLRGYGYTF. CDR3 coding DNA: TGTGCCAGCAGTTTAAGGGGTTATGGCTACACCTTC.

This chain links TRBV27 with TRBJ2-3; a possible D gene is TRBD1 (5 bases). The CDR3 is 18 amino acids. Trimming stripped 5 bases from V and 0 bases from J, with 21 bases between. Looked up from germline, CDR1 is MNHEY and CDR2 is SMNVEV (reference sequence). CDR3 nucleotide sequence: TGTGCCAGCAGTCTCCTTGGGGCCCTCGGACGAAGCACAGATACGCAGTATTTT. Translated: CASSLLGALGRSTDTQYF.

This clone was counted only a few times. CDR3 sequence: CASSSSGKNSYNEQFF. The CDR3, as DNA: TGTGCCAGCAGCTCCAGCGGAAAGAACTCCTACAATGAGCAGTTCTTC. The J gene is TRBJ2-1, the V gene TRBV7-6, with D possibly being TRBD2 (5 bases). Trimming pared 4 bases from V and 0 bases from J, leaving 13 bases between. The CDR3 is 16 residues long. CDR1 and CDR2 from the germline V gene are SGHVS and FNYEAQ.

This CDR3 is CASSLSLLAGGPHEQFF. CDR3 nucleotides: TGTGCCAGCAGCTTAAGCCTTCTAGCGGGAGGGCCCCATGAGCAGTTCTTC. V and J are TRBV11-2 and TRBJ2-1; 12 bases align to TRBD2. Germline lookup yields CDR1 SGHAT and CDR2 FQNNGV. V dropped 2 bases and J dropped 8; count of bases not matched to a gene: 10. The CDR3 extends over 17 amino acids.

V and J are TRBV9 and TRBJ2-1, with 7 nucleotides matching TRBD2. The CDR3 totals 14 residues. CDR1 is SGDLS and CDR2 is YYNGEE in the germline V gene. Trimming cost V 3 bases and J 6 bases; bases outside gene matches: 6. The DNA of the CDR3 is TGTGCCAGCAGCGCCGTGGGGAGGGGCAATGAGCAGTTCTTC. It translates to CASSAVGRGNEQFF.

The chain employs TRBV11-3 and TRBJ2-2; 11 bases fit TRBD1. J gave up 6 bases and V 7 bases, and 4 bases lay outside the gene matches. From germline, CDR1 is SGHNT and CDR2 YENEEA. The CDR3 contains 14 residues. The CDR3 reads CASTLGQGAGELFF. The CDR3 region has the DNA TGTGCCAGCACCCTGGGACAGGGGGCCGGGGAGCTGTTTTTT. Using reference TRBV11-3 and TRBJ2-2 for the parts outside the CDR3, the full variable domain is EAGVVQSPRYKIIEKKQPVAFWCNPISGHNTLYWYLQNLGQGPELLIRYENEEAVDDSQLPKDRFSAERLKGVDSTLKIQPAELGDSAVYLCASTLGQGAGELFFGEGSRLTVL.

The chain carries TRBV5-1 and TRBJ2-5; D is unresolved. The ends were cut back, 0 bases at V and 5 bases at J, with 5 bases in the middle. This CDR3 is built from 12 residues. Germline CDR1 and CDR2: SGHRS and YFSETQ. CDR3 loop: CASSLARETQYF. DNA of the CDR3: TGCGCCAGCAGCTTGGCCCGGGAGACCCAGTACTTC.

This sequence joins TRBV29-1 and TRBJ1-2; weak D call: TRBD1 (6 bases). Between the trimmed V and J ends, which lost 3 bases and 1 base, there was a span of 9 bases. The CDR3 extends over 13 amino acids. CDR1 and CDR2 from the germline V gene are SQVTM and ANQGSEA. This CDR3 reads CSVDDRFNYGYTF. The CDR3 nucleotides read TGCAGCGTTGATGACAGGTTTAACTATGGCTACACCTTC.

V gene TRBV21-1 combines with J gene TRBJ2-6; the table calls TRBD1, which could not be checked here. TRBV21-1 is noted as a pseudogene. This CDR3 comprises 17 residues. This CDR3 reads CASSKFTGGFGANVLTF. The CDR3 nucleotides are TGTGCCAGCAGCAAATTCACAGGGGGATTTGGGGCCAACGTCCTGACTTTC.

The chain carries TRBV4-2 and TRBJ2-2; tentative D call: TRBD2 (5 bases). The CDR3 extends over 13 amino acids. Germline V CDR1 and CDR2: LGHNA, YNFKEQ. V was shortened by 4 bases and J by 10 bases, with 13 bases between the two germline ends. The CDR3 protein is CASSPDSGLELFF. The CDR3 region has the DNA TGTGCCAGCAGCCCGGACTCGGGTTTGGAGCTGTTTTTT.

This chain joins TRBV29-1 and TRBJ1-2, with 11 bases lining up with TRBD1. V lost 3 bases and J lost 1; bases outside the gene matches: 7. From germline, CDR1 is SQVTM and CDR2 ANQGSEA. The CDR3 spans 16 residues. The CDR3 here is CSVEGTGGSLNYGYTF. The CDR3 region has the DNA TGCAGCGTTGAGGGGACAGGGGGGTCCCTTAACTATGGCTACACCTTC.

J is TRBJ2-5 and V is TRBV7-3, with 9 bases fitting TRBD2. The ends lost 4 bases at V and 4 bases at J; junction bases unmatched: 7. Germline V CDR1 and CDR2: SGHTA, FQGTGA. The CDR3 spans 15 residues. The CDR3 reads CASSSLAGEAETQYF. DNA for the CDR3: TGTGCCAGCAGCTCCTTAGCGGGAGAAGCAGAGACCCAGTACTTC.

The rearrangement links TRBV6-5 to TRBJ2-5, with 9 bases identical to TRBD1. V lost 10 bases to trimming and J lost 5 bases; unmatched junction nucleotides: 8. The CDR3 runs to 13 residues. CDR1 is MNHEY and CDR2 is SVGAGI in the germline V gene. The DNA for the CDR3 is TGTGCCATCGAGGACAGGGGAAGGGAGACCCAGTACTTC. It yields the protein CAIEDRGRETQYF.

The CDR3 is CASSPRTGGRQGNYGYTF. CDR3 DNA sequence: TGTGCCAGTAGTCCCCGGACAGGTGGGCGACAGGGGAACTATGGCTACACCTTC. This chain joins TRBV19 and TRBJ1-2; 8 bases line up with TRBD1. CDR3 size: 18 residues. The trim removed 5 bases at V and 2 bases at J, leaving 16 bases unmatched. Germline V gene data show CDR1 as LNHDA and CDR2 as SQIVND (reference sequence).

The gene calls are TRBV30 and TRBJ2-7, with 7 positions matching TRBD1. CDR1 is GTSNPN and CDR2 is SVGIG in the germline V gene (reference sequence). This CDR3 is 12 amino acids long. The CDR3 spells CVLKGGPYEQYF. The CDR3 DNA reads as TGTGTCCTTAAAGGGGGCCCCTACGAGCAGTACTTC.

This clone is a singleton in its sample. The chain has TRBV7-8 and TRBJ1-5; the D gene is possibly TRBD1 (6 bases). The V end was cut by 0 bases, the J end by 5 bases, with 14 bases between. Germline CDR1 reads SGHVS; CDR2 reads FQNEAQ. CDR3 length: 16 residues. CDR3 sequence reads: CASSLAGTGSDQPQHF. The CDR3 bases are TGTGCCAGCAGCTTAGCTGGCACAGGGAGTGATCAGCCCCAGCATTTT.

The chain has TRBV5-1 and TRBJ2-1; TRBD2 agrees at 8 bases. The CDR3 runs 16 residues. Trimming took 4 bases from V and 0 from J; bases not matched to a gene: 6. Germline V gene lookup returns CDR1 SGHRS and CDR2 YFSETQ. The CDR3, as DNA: TGCGCCAGCAGCCCCGGGGGGGCGGGCTCCTACAATGAGCAGTTCTTC. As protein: CASSPGGAGSYNEQFF.

The CDR3 DNA reads TGCGCCAGCAGCTTGGCCGGGACTAGTAGGGAGACCCAGTACTTC. The encoded protein is CASSLAGTSRETQYF. The chain employs TRBV5-1 and TRBJ2-5; TRBD2 matches at 8 bases. Looked up from germline, CDR1 is SGHRS and CDR2 is YFSETQ. The V segment lost 0 bases and the J segment 5 bases; nucleotides outside the gene matches: 6. This CDR3 region has 15 residues.

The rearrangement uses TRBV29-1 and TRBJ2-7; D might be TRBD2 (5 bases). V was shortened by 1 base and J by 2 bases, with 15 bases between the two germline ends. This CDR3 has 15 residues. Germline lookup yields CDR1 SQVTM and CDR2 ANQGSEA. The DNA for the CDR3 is TGCAGCGTTGAAGCCCCATACGAGGGAGCCTACGAGCAGTACTTC. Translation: CSVEAPYEGAYEQYF.

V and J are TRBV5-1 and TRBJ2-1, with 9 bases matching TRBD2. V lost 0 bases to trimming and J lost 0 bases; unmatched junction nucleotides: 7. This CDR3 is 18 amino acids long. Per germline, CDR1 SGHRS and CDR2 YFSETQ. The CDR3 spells CASSLEAGGPSSYNEQFF. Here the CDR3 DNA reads TGCGCCAGCAGCTTGGAAGCGGGAGGACCGAGCTCCTACAATGAGCAGTTCTTC.

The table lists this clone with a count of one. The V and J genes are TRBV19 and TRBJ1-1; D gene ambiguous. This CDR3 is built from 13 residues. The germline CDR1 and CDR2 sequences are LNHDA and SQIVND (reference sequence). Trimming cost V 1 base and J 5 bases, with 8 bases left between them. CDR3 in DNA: TGTGCCAGTAGTATAGTAGATTATACTGAAGCTTTCTTT. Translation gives CASSIVDYTEAFF.